This T cell receptor beta chain was identified during a study of blood T cells in healthy people across ages. Study outcomes and limitations: Both naive CD4+ cell counts and diversity were greater in long-lived donors than in aged donors.

With respect to this clonotype: Its antigen is undetermined.

The authors ran a second PCR of about 6 to 11 cycles using a sample-barcoded 5' primer and a J-beta primer mix. TCRdb reanalysed the 5' RACE reads using MiXCR and keeps one entry per CDR3 protein. The data contain about 1.6 million distinct CDR3 sequences, roughly 30% of them singletons. This CDR3 region has 14 residues. V lost 4 bases, J lost 7 bases, and 14 bases lay in between. The germline V gene encodes CDR1 MNHEY and CDR2 SMNVEV (reference sequence). This sequence joins TRBV27 and TRBJ2-1; D is uncertain. Sequencing used blood. This sequence originates from a woman aged 25 to 39 in good health. CDR3 loop: CASSSLGWGNEQFF. CDR3 nucleotides: TGTGCCAGCAGTTCGCTAGGGTGGGGAAATGAGCAGTTCTTC.